The 11 T cell receptor beta chains below were found in one sample sequenced in a study of shared clonotypes between healthy human individuals. Here immunoSEQ multiplex PCR was the method, and the copy in TCRdb shows in-frame clones only, minus some. This sample has about 180,000 clones, with approximately 95% found just once. The sequenced sample consisted of naive CD4+ T cells sorted from blood. Subset denoted: CD45RA+ positively selected. These receptors were taken from a woman in her twenties or thirties in good health.

CDR3 coding DNA: TGTGCCAGCTTTAGAGGGGATGAGCAGTTCTTC. This translates into CASFRGDEQFF. The chain joins TRBV2 to TRBJ2-1; possibly TRBD1 or TRBD2 for D (5 bases each). Looked up from germline, CDR1 is SNHLY and CDR2 is FYNNEI. The length of the CDR3 is 11 residues. Trimming pared 8 bases from V and 8 bases from J, leaving 10 bases between.

In regard to this clone: It is unclear where the CDR3 begins or ends on the DNA, so no DNA is shown, and the CDR3 is as TCRdb lists it. This chain joins TRBV28 and TRBJ2-3; the table calls TRBD2, which could not be checked here. Both ends counted, the CDR3 spans 16 residues. Germline values: CDR1 MDHEN, CDR2 SYDVKM. CDR3: CASSSSGSGNTDTQYF.

The gene calls are TRBV6-5 and TRBJ2-7, with D perhaps TRBD1 (5 bases). Per the germline V gene, CDR1 is MNHEY and CDR2 is SVGAGI. The CDR3 length is 14 residues. The V and J ends lost 1 base and 6 bases respectively, with 13 bases between them. This chain's CDR3 is CASSYLAQGSEQYF. The CDR3 nucleotides are TGTGCCAGCAGTTACTTGGCCCAGGGTAGCGAGCAGTACTTC.

CDR3: CASSPGLANYEQYF. In nucleotides, the CDR3 is TGTGCCAGCAGCCCGGGACTGGCGAACTACGAGCAGTACTTC. V and J are TRBV7-6 and TRBJ2-7; TRBD2 might be the D (6 bases). V was pared by 5 bases and J by 3 bases, with 14 bases between. This CDR3 comprises 14 residues. Germline values: CDR1 SGHVS, CDR2 FNYEAQ.

The genes are TRBV5-4 and TRBJ1-2, with D maybe TRBD1 (5 bases). Germline V CDR1 and CDR2: SGHNT, YYREEE (reference sequence). Deletions cut 2 bases from V and 2 bases from J, with 10 bases between. The CDR3 covers 14 residues. CDR3 DNA: TGTGCCAGCAGCTTACTACAGGAAAACTATGGCTACACCTTC. It yields the protein CASSLLQENYGYTF.

This chain joins TRBV6-5 and TRBJ2-7; 9 nucleotides align to TRBD2. CDR1 is MNHEY, CDR2 SVGAGI, per germline. CDR3 size: 15 residues. J was trimmed by 1 base and V by 2 bases; bases with no gene match: 3. In nucleotides, the CDR3 is TGTGCCAGCAGTTACCAAGCGGGAGGATCCTACGAGCAGTACTTC. Its translation is CASSYQAGGSYEQYF.

The rearrangement uses TRBV15 and TRBJ2-5; D unresolved. Germline V gene data show CDR1 as LNHNV and CDR2 as YYDKDF (reference sequence). The CDR3 runs 14 residues. V dropped 1 base and J dropped 0 bases, with 6 bases sitting between them. In nucleotides, the CDR3 is TGTGCCACCAGCAGAGGACGGGACCAAGAGACCCAGTACTTC. Amino acids: CATSRGRDQETQYF.

The V call is TRBV4-1, the J call TRBJ2-2; 13 bases agree with TRBD2. Germline assignment: CDR1 MGHRA and CDR2 YSYEKL. J lost 4 bases, V lost 4 bases, and 9 bases had no gene match. The CDR3 has 18 residues. The DNA for the CDR3 is TGCGCCAGCAGCCCAGCTCCGGGACTAGCGGGGAGCACCGGGGAGCTGTTTTTT. It encodes CASSPAPGLAGSTGELFF.

The genes are TRBV18 and TRBJ2-7; possibly TRBD2 for D (5 bases). Germline assignment: CDR1 KGHSH and CDR2 LQKENI. V was shortened by 2 bases and J by 3 bases, with 11 bases between the two germline ends. CDR3 size: 14 residues. The CDR3 DNA sequence: TGTGCCAGCTCACCAAATAGGGAGATCTACGAGCAGTACTTC. Translated, it gives CASSPNREIYEQYF.

This clone was found once. The chain uses TRBV11-3 and TRBJ2-2; 11 bases map to TRBD2. With V trimmed by 1 base and J by 1 base, 8 bases remained unmatched. The CDR3 runs 19 residues. The germline CDR1 and CDR2 sequences are SGHNT and YENEEA. The CDR3 DNA sequence: TGTGCCAGCAGCTTAGGGGTCTCTGGGACTAGCGGGAACACCGGGGAGCTGTTTTTT. This gives the protein CASSLGVSGTSGNTGELFF.

The chain carries TRBV28 and TRBJ2-7; D is tentatively TRBD1 or TRBD2 (5 bases each). The CDR3 totals 14 residues. V was clipped by 6 bases and J by 0 bases, with 12 bases between them. The germline V gene has CDR1 MDHEN and CDR2 SYDVKM. DNA for the CDR3: TGTGCCAGCAGGGGCGAGGGGCCCTCCTACGAGCAGTACTTC. It translates to CASRGEGPSYEQYF.